A selection of T cell receptor beta chains follows, all from one sample in a study of shared clonotypes between healthy human individuals. TCRdb's table, derived via immunoSEQ multiplex PCR, lists solely in-frame clones and lacks some. The sample records approximately 1.5 million clones, 95% to 99% being singletons. Sequencing used naive CD4+ T cells sorted from blood. These TCRs come from a man younger than 40 in good health. The CDR3 runs from the conserved cysteine through the conserved F or W. The order of the fields is clone size, V gene, D gene, J gene, CDR3 DNA, CDR3 protein. D genes are given only for firm matches. Clone size is stated in some rows and not others, as once, few, many or a class when expanded.

clone_size: -
v_call: TRBV27
d_call: -
j_call: TRBJ2-3
cdr3_nt: TGTGCCAGCGGGTCCGTACGCGCAGATACGCAGTATTTT
cdr3_aa: CASGSVRADTQYF

clone_size: -
v_call: TRBV2
d_call: -
j_call: TRBJ1-2
cdr3_nt: TGTGCCAGCGGGTTAGCGAGGGTGTACTATGGCTACACCTTC
cdr3_aa: CASGLARVYYGYTF

clone_size: -
v_call: TRBV18
d_call: -
j_call: TRBJ1-1
cdr3_nt: TGTGCCAGTATTGGGCTACTCTACACTGAAGCTTTCTTT
cdr3_aa: CASIGLLYTEAFF

clone_size: -
v_call: TRBV9
d_call: TRBD1
j_call: TRBJ2-1
cdr3_nt: TGTGCCAGCAGCGTAGCCTCATTGACAGGGGGAGGGTACAATGAGCAGTTCTTC
cdr3_aa: CASSVASLTGGGYNEQFF

clone_size: -
v_call: TRBV28
d_call: TRBD1
j_call: TRBJ2-1
cdr3_nt: TGTGCCAGCAGTCCGGGGACAGGTCGCAATGAGCAGTTCTTC
cdr3_aa: CASSPGTGRNEQFF

clone_size: -
v_call: TRBV7-9
d_call: -
j_call: TRBJ1-5
cdr3_nt: TGTGCCAGCAGCTTAGAGAGGGATCAGCCCCAGCATTTT
cdr3_aa: CASSLERDQPQHF

clone_size: -
v_call: TRBV14
d_call: -
j_call: TRBJ1-2
cdr3_nt: TGTGCCAGCAGCCACCACTCCGGGACAACTGGCTATGGCTACACCTTC
cdr3_aa: CASSHHSGTTGYGYTF

clone_size: -
v_call: TRBV9
d_call: -
j_call: TRBJ2-1
cdr3_nt: TGTGCCAGCAGCGTAGTAGGGATCCACGACAATGAGCAGTTCTTC
cdr3_aa: CASSVVGIHDNEQFF

clone_size: -
v_call: TRBV7-9
d_call: TRBD2
j_call: TRBJ2-7
cdr3_nt: TGTGCCAGCAGCTTAGGTTTCGGGCTAGCGGGAAACTACGAGCAGTACTTC
cdr3_aa: CASSLGFGLAGNYEQYF

clone_size: -
v_call: TRBV5-5
d_call: TRBD1
j_call: TRBJ2-7
cdr3_nt: TGTGCCAGCAGATACGGGACAGGGGCTCGTTACGAGCAGTACTTC
cdr3_aa: CASRYGTGARYEQYF

clone_size: -
v_call: TRBV5-1
d_call: TRBD2
j_call: TRBJ2-2
cdr3_nt: TGCGCCAGCAGCTTGAGATCCGCGGGGGGGAACACCGGGGAGCTGTTTTTT
cdr3_aa: CASSLRSAGGNTGELFF

clone_size: -
v_call: TRBV5-4
d_call: -
j_call: TRBJ1-2
cdr3_nt: TGTGCCAGCAGCGCGACGTTGACTAACTATGGCTACACCTTC
cdr3_aa: CASSATLTNYGYTF

clone_size: -
v_call: TRBV19
d_call: TRBD1
j_call: TRBJ1-4
cdr3_nt: TGTGCCAGTACGACAGGGACTATCGCTAATGAAAAACTGTTTTTT
cdr3_aa: CASTTGTIANEKLFF

clone_size: -
v_call: TRBV18
d_call: -
j_call: TRBJ2-7
cdr3_nt: TGTGCCAGCTCACCGGCCGGGTCCGCAGGTTCCCGCGAGCAGTACTTC
cdr3_aa: CASSPAGSAGSREQYF

clone_size: -
v_call: TRBV30
d_call: TRBD2
j_call: TRBJ2-1
cdr3_nt: TGTGCTTGCGGACTAGCACGCAATGAGCAGTTCTTC
cdr3_aa: CACGLARNEQFF

clone_size: -
v_call: TRBV7-6
d_call: -
j_call: TRBJ1-2
cdr3_nt: TGTGCCCAGGGTGGAGGGGCAGCTTCCTATGGCTACACCTTC
cdr3_aa: CAQGGGAASYGYTF

clone_size: once
v_call: TRBV10-3
d_call: TRBD2
j_call: TRBJ2-7
cdr3_nt: TGTGCCATCAGTGGGAGGTTAGCGGGGGGATACGAGCAGTACTTC
cdr3_aa: CAISGRLAGGYEQYF

clone_size: -
v_call: TRBV2
d_call: -
j_call: TRBJ1-5
cdr3_nt: TGTGCCAGCACGGCGAGGAGCAATCAGCCCCAGCATTTT
cdr3_aa: CASTARSNQPQHF

clone_size: -
v_call: TRBV27
d_call: -
j_call: TRBJ2-2
cdr3_nt: TGTGCCAGCAGTCTTTATACTTCCGGGGAGCTGTTTTTT
cdr3_aa: CASSLYTSGELFF

clone_size: few
v_call: TRBV28
d_call: TRBD2
j_call: TRBJ2-1
cdr3_nt: TGTGCCAGCAGTTTTCTTAGCGGGAGTGGTAATGAGCAGTTCTTC
cdr3_aa: CASSFLSGSGNEQFF

clone_size: -
v_call: TRBV7-8
d_call: -
j_call: TRBJ2-7
cdr3_nt: TGTGCCAGCGGAATCAAGGGGATTCCGCTCTACGAGCAGTACTTC
cdr3_aa: CASGIKGIPLYEQYF

clone_size: -
v_call: TRBV7-9
d_call: -
j_call: TRBJ2-5
cdr3_nt: TGTGCCAGCAGCTTACTAGGGGAGACCCAGTACTTC
cdr3_aa: CASSLLGETQYF

clone_size: once
v_call: TRBV5-1
d_call: -
j_call: TRBJ1-5
cdr3_nt: TGCGCCAGCAGCTTGGTCCTAGGTTCTCAGCCCCAGCATTTT
cdr3_aa: CASSLVLGSQPQHF

clone_size: -
v_call: TRBV5-1
d_call: -
j_call: TRBJ2-7
cdr3_nt: TGCGCCAGCAGCTTGGGCGTGTCGGGTGAGCAGTACTTC
cdr3_aa: CASSLGVSGEQYF

clone_size: -
v_call: TRBV6-5
d_call: -
j_call: TRBJ2-7
cdr3_nt: TGTGCCAGCAGTTACCTGCGGGGGCAGGGGGCCTACGAGCAGTACTTC
cdr3_aa: CASSYLRGQGAYEQYF

clone_size: -
v_call: TRBV9
d_call: -
j_call: TRBJ1-2
cdr3_nt: TGTGCCAGCAGCGAGGGGGGACGGATCTATGGCTACACCTTC
cdr3_aa: CASSEGGRIYGYTF

clone_size: -
v_call: TRBV7-3
d_call: -
j_call: TRBJ2-1
cdr3_nt: TGTGCCAGCAGCTTAAATCAATGGGCCTACAATGAGCAGTTCTTC
cdr3_aa: CASSLNQWAYNEQFF

clone_size: -
v_call: TRBV19
d_call: -
j_call: TRBJ1-2
cdr3_nt: TGTGCCAGTAGTCCCCCAGGGGCTTACTATGGCTACACCTTC
cdr3_aa: CASSPPGAYYGYTF

clone_size: -
v_call: TRBV19
d_call: TRBD2
j_call: TRBJ2-5
cdr3_nt: TGTGCCAGTAGCTTAGCGGGAGGAAAAGAGACCCAGTACTTC
cdr3_aa: CASSLAGGKETQYF

clone_size: -
v_call: TRBV5-1
d_call: TRBD2
j_call: TRBJ2-1
cdr3_nt: TGCGCCAGCAGGTTTGTGTTAGCGGGAATTAATGAGCAGTTCTTC
cdr3_aa: CASRFVLAGINEQFF

clone_size: once
v_call: TRBV2
d_call: TRBD2
j_call: TRBJ2-1
cdr3_nt: TGTGCCAGCAGTGATTTCACTAGCGGGGAAGCTGAGCAGTTCTTC
cdr3_aa: CASSDFTSGEAEQFF

clone_size: -
v_call: TRBV6-1
d_call: TRBD2
j_call: TRBJ2-5
cdr3_nt: TGTGCCAGCAGAGGACTAGGAGAGACCCAGTACTTC
cdr3_aa: CASRGLGETQYF

clone_size: -
v_call: TRBV7-9
d_call: -
j_call: TRBJ2-3
cdr3_nt: TGTGCCAGCAGCTCCCCGGGCTTGGTGACAGATACGCAGTATTTT
cdr3_aa: CASSSPGLVTDTQYF

clone_size: -
v_call: TRBV20-1
d_call: -
j_call: TRBJ2-1
cdr3_nt: TGCAGTGCTTTGACAGGTAATGAGCAGTTCTTC
cdr3_aa: CSALTGNEQFF

clone_size: once
v_call: TRBV15
d_call: TRBD1
j_call: TRBJ2-7
cdr3_nt: TGTGCCACCAGCAGAGATAGGCTGGGGACAGGGGGTCACGAGCAGTACTTC
cdr3_aa: CATSRDRLGTGGHEQYF

clone_size: -
v_call: TRBV25-1
d_call: -
j_call: TRBJ2-5
cdr3_nt: TGTGCCAGCAGTGACCCCAGGGTCCAAGAGACCCAGTACTTC
cdr3_aa: CASSDPRVQETQYF

clone_size: -
v_call: TRBV5-1
d_call: TRBD1
j_call: TRBJ1-1
cdr3_nt: TGCGCCAGCAGCTTGGTTTCGGGACAGGGTAAGGATGAAGCTTTCTTT
cdr3_aa: CASSLVSGQGKDEAFF

clone_size: -
v_call: TRBV4-3
d_call: -
j_call: TRBJ2-7
cdr3_nt: TGCGCCAGCAGCCCTAATGGGGGGATGGCCTACGAGCAGTACTTC
cdr3_aa: CASSPNGGMAYEQYF

clone_size: -
v_call: TRBV6-1
d_call: TRBD1
j_call: TRBJ2-7
cdr3_nt: TGTGCCAGCTCCCCCGCCGGGACAGGGGTAGACGAGCAGTACTTC
cdr3_aa: CASSPAGTGVDEQYF

clone_size: -
v_call: TRBV18
d_call: TRBD1
j_call: TRBJ2-1
cdr3_nt: TGTGCCAGCTCACCGCGACAGGGTATTTACAATGAGCAGTTCTTC
cdr3_aa: CASSPRQGIYNEQFF

clone_size: -
v_call: TRBV5-1
d_call: TRBD1
j_call: TRBJ2-1
cdr3_nt: TGCGCCAGCTCCGGACAGGGGGCCCACAATGAGCAGTTCTTC
cdr3_aa: CASSGQGAHNEQFF

clone_size: -
v_call: TRBV6-1
d_call: -
j_call: TRBJ2-7
cdr3_nt: TGTGCCAGCGGCGTTCAGGGGGGAGCCTACGAGCAGTACTTC
cdr3_aa: CASGVQGGAYEQYF

clone_size: -
v_call: TRBV30
d_call: -
j_call: TRBJ1-1
cdr3_nt: TGTGCCTGGAAAGGACAGAAGAACACTGAAGCTTTCTTT
cdr3_aa: CAWKGQKNTEAFF

clone_size: -
v_call: TRBV5-6
d_call: TRBD1
j_call: TRBJ2-7
cdr3_nt: TGTGCCAGCAGCTCCACAGGGACAGGCTCCTACGAGCAGTACTTC
cdr3_aa: CASSSTGTGSYEQYF

clone_size: -
v_call: TRBV19
d_call: -
j_call: TRBJ2-7
cdr3_nt: TGTGCCAGTAGTATGCGCGGATCCGGGCAGTACTTC
cdr3_aa: CASSMRGSGQYF

clone_size: -
v_call: TRBV19
d_call: TRBD2
j_call: TRBJ2-7
cdr3_nt: TGTGCCAGTAGTATCGGAGCGGGAGGGCCTTTCTACGAGCAGTACTTC
cdr3_aa: CASSIGAGGPFYEQYF

clone_size: -
v_call: TRBV7-2
d_call: TRBD2
j_call: TRBJ2-5
cdr3_nt: TGTGCCAGCAGCCACCGGGGCCCACTAGCGGGAGGCACTGGGACCCAGTACTTC
cdr3_aa: CASSHRGPLAGGTGTQYF

clone_size: -
v_call: TRBV5-1
d_call: TRBD2
j_call: TRBJ2-2
cdr3_nt: TGCGCCAGCAGCTGGGGACTAGCGGGGGCTAATGGGGAGCTGTTTTTT
cdr3_aa: CASSWGLAGANGELFF

clone_size: -
v_call: TRBV6-6
d_call: -
j_call: TRBJ1-1
cdr3_nt: TGTGCCAGCAGTTGGGTGGACACTGAAGCTTTCTTT
cdr3_aa: CASSWVDTEAFF

clone_size: -
v_call: TRBV10-2
d_call: -
j_call: TRBJ2-2
cdr3_nt: TGCGCCAGCAGCAGCGGGAGAGGGGGCTCCGGGGAGCTGTTTTTT
cdr3_aa: CASSSGRGGSGELFF

clone_size: -
v_call: TRBV4-1
d_call: TRBD2
j_call: TRBJ2-3
cdr3_nt: TGCGCCAGCACTAACCAGGGGGGTCTAGCGGGGTTCACAGATACGCAGTATTTT
cdr3_aa: CASTNQGGLAGFTDTQYF

clone_size: -
v_call: TRBV19
d_call: TRBD2
j_call: TRBJ2-1
cdr3_nt: TGTGCCAGTAGTATTGAAGCGGGAGTTTCTAGTGAGCAGTTCTTC
cdr3_aa: CASSIEAGVSSEQFF

clone_size: -
v_call: TRBV19
d_call: -
j_call: TRBJ2-5
cdr3_nt: TGTGCCAGTAGTATACGATTCGCACAGGGTGCGGCAGAGACCCAGTACTTC
cdr3_aa: CASSIRFAQGAAETQYF

clone_size: -
v_call: TRBV6-6
d_call: -
j_call: TRBJ2-7
cdr3_nt: TGTGCCAGCAGTTCAACCGACCGATACGAGCAGTACTTC
cdr3_aa: CASSSTDRYEQYF